This TCR beta chain was sequenced in a study of shared clonotypes between healthy human individuals. Study-wide context: The cohort had a couple of women and a few men, ages 18 to 49.

TCRdb keeps only in-frame clones here, not all; method: immunoSEQ multiplex PCR. Here the sample spans about 2.3 million clones, 85% to 95% being singletons. Broader study findings: Generally, naive subsets (rather than memory subsets) showed larger estimated richness. The authors sampled blood alone, and tissue repertoires likely differ. Depth of sequencing was expected to influence donor clonotype sharing.

This clone occurred a few times. Its antigen remains unknown. CDR1 and CDR2 (germline): SQVTM, ANQGSEA. Trimming shortened V by 1 base and J by 8 bases, and 8 bases separated the two germline ends. The CDR3 covers 11 residues. The TCR was taken from a man younger than 35 in good health. Some clones in this sample may be carry-over from other donors' samples. V usage is TRBV29-1 and J usage is TRBJ1-1; D perhaps matches TRBD1 (6 bases). Sequenced material: naive CD4+ T cells from PBMCs. Subset reported: CD45RA+ positively selected. CDR3 coding DNA: TGCAGCGTTGAAGTTACAGGGGAAGCTTTCTTT. Encoded protein: CSVEVTGEAFF.